This entry concerns a single T cell receptor beta chain. These data originate in a study of T cell changes during pregnancy in multiple sclerosis. Assay used: immunoSEQ multiplex PCR; TCRdb lists only in-frame clones, some missing. This sample has tens of thousands of clones, with roughly 89% found just once. The CDR3 consists of 14 residues. Germline loops: CDR1 SEHNR, CDR2 FQNEAQ (reference sequence). V lost 3 bases and J lost 1, with 9 bases in between. The sequenced sample was CD4+ T cells from peripheral blood mononuclear cells, obtained in the first trimester of pregnancy. The sequence derives from a female donor with multiple sclerosis, enrolled in a pregnancy study. The rearrangement uses TRBV7-9 and TRBJ1-1; D remains ambiguous. For the CDR3, the DNA is TGTGCCAGCAGCTTGTGGCCAGGGAACACTGAAGCTTTCTTT. Its translation is CASSLWPGNTEAFF.